The 16 T cell receptor beta chains given below trace back to one sample, sequenced in a study of T cell changes during pregnancy in multiple sclerosis. The method was immunoSEQ multiplex PCR; TCRdb's version includes in-frame clones alone and lacks a portion of them. The sample lists approximately 61,000 clones, around 90% occurring once. The source was peripheral blood, collected in the first trimester of pregnancy. These receptors were collected from a female donor with multiple sclerosis, enrolled in a pregnancy study.

In DNA form, the CDR3 reads TGTGCCATCAGTGTTAGTCCCTCCTACAATGAGCAGTTCTTC. This sequence encodes CAISVSPSYNEQFF. The V and J genes are TRBV10-3 and TRBJ2-1; D unresolved. Trimming took off 4 bases at V and 0 bases at J, with 7 bases between the two ends. Looked up from germline, CDR1 is ENHRY and CDR2 is SYGVKD. The CDR3 contains 14 residues.

The CDR3 bases are TGTGCCAGCAGCTTAGGGCTTTGGAGACAGGGGTGTTTCTTC. It yields the protein CASSLGLWRQGCFF. The chain couples TRBV11-2 to TRBJ2-1; 8 bases are a match to TRBD1. The germline gives CDR1 SGHAT, CDR2 FQNNGV. The CDR3 contains 14 residues. V trimming: 1 base; J trimming: 16 bases; junction bases outside the gene matches: 12.

The chain employs TRBV19 and TRBJ1-2; D remains unclear. Trimming shortened V by 0 bases and J by 7 bases, and 9 bases separated the two germline ends. The germline V gene encodes CDR1 LNHDA and CDR2 SQIVND (reference sequence). This CDR3 has 13 amino acids. The CDR3 sequence is CASSIDRMRGYTF. DNA of the CDR3: TGTGCCAGTAGTATAGATCGAATGCGTGGCTACACCTTC.

This chain connects TRBV5-1 to TRBJ2-6; 8 nucleotides line up with TRBD1. The ends lost 6 bases at V and 0 bases at J; junction bases unmatched: 8. There are 17 residues in the CDR3. CDR1 is SGHRS, CDR2 YFSETQ, per germline. The CDR3 loop reads CASTGTGGISGANVLTF. CDR3 sequence (DNA): TGCGCCAGCACCGGGACAGGTGGAATCTCTGGGGCCAACGTCCTGACTTTC.

This rearrangement joins TRBV6-4 to TRBJ1-2, with D perhaps matching TRBD1 (6 bases). V lost 2 bases and J 7 bases, leaving 20 bases between the germline ends. This CDR3 has 16 amino acids. CDR1 and CDR2 (germline): MRHNA, SNTAGT. CDR3 protein: CASSDTIDRPARGYTF. Here the CDR3 DNA reads TGTGCCAGCAGTGACACAATTGACAGGCCCGCACGTGGCTACACCTTC.

The rearrangement joins TRBV4-3 to TRBJ2-7, with a possible D match to TRBD1 (7 bases). Germline lookup yields CDR1 LGHNA and CDR2 YSLEER. The CDR3 loop spans 17 amino acids. Trimming pared 0 bases from V and 5 bases from J, leaving 20 bases between. CDR3 nucleotides: TGCGCCAGCAGCCAAGATCCCAGGGCAGGGGGGTCCAACGAGCAGTACTTC. Its translation is CASSQDPRAGGSNEQYF.

This clone was seen only a few times. The chain recombines TRBV4-1 with TRBJ2-1; 10 bases match TRBD2. The V and J ends lost 2 bases and 7 bases, in that order; junction bases with no gene match: 8. The germline gives CDR1 MGHRA, CDR2 YSYEKL. The CDR3 consists of 16 residues. CDR3 residues: CASSQFELAGANEQFF. CDR3 DNA sequence: TGCGCCAGCAGCCAATTTGAGCTAGCGGGGGCGAATGAGCAGTTCTTC.

V is TRBV30 and J is TRBJ2-5; 12 bases match TRBD1. Per germline, CDR1 GTSNPN and CDR2 SVGIG (reference sequence). The CDR3 has 16 amino acids. The junction had 11 bases not matched to a gene; V was cut back by 5 bases and J by 4 bases. In DNA, the CDR3 is TGTGCCTGGGGCTCCGGGACAGGGGGCTACGCAGAGACCCAGTACTTC. Translating it yields CAWGSGTGGYAETQYF.

CDR3 protein: CASSSLGAGVKGYTF. The CDR3 DNA reads TGTGCCAGCAGTTCCCTCGGGGCAGGGGTAAAGGGCTACACCTTC. The rearrangement joins TRBV28 to TRBJ1-2, with D maybe TRBD1 (6 bases). The germline gives CDR1 MDHEN, CDR2 SYDVKM. CDR3 length: 15 amino acids. Trimming left V 4 bases short and J 8 bases short, with 20 bases between.

The CDR3 coding sequence is TGTGCCAGCAGCTTAGGCGGGAGGGCTCACGAGCAGTACTTC. This translates into CASSLGGRAHEQYF. This chain links TRBV11-2 with TRBJ2-7, with 9 bases aligning to TRBD2. V shed 1 base, J shed 5 bases, and the junction held 3 bases outside the gene matches. The CDR3 is 14 amino acids. Germline V gives CDR1 SGHAT, CDR2 FQNNGV.

This rearrangement joins TRBV6-4 to TRBJ1-2; a weak D match, TRBD1 (5 bases). The V end was cut by 0 bases, the J end by 4 bases, with 9 bases between. The CDR3 covers 14 residues. The germline V gene has CDR1 MRHNA and CDR2 SNTAGT. The CDR3 loop is CASSDSQGAYGYTF. DNA of the CDR3: TGTGCCAGCAGTGACTCCCAGGGCGCCTATGGCTACACCTTC.

The chain couples TRBV28 to TRBJ2-7, with TRBD1 matching 7 bases. The CDR3 is made up of 13 amino acids. Trimming cost V 4 bases and J 4 bases; bases outside gene matches: 4. Per the germline V gene, CDR1 is MDHEN and CDR2 is SYDVKM. The CDR3 sequence is CASSYHRGYEQYF. The CDR3 DNA follows: TGTGCCAGCAGTTACCACAGGGGATACGAGCAGTACTTC.

The chain uses TRBV7-2 and TRBJ2-7; 7 nucleotides line up with TRBD1. Germline V gene lookup returns CDR1 SGHTA and CDR2 FQGNSA. There are 14 residues in the CDR3. Trimming cost V 7 bases and J 3 bases; bases outside gene matches: 9. The CDR3 DNA reads TGTGCCAGCACCTGGGGACAGACGTTCTACGAGCAGTACTTC. This gives the protein CASTWGQTFYEQYF.

This chain uses TRBV14 with TRBJ2-7; the D is unclear. V dropped 4 bases and J dropped 0 bases, with 4 bases sitting between them. There are 12 residues in the CDR3. Germline V CDR1 and CDR2: SGHDN, FVKESK. The CDR3 region has the DNA TGTGCCAGCAGCCTTTACTCCTACGAGCAGTACTTC. As protein: CASSLYSYEQYF.

Here the CDR3 reads CASSPTDGRAVWNEQFF. The CDR3 DNA is TGTGCCAGCAGCCCGACAGACGGGAGGGCCGTTTGGAATGAGCAGTTCTTC. The chain carries TRBV7-9 and TRBJ2-1, with 8 nucleotides matching TRBD2. This CDR3 is 17 amino acids long. Trimming took 5 bases from V and 7 from J; bases not matched to a gene: 16. Germline-derived CDR1 and CDR2 are SEHNR and FQNEAQ (reference sequence).

The CDR3, as DNA: TGTGCCAGCAGTGGACAGGGCGGGGGGACTGAAGCTTTCTTT. It codes for CASSGQGGGTEAFF. The J gene is TRBJ1-1, the V gene TRBV2; 7 positions match TRBD1. Germline V lookup: CDR1 SNHLY, CDR2 FYNNEI. V trimming: 4 bases; J trimming: 5 bases; junction bases outside the gene matches: 7. The CDR3 runs to 14 residues.